The clone carrying this T cell receptor beta chain was seen ten or more times. Its antigen is not known. The CDR3 runs 14 residues. With 4 bases removed from V and 1 base from J, the gap between germline ends came to 8 bases. Germline loops: CDR1 SNHLY, CDR2 FYNNEI. The blood was taken when hyperthyroidism was first diagnosed, before any ophthalmopathy symptoms showed up. This specimen belongs to a study of T cells in Graves' hyperthyroidism and ophthalmopathy. Study results and caveats: Researchers found most expanded thyroid clonotypes above 0.001 in blood as well. The model predicted ophthalmopathy a median roughly six months before onset.

RNA transcripts provided the source from which TCR beta CDR3 regions were amplified. When the TCR CDR3 underwent first-round RT-PCR, the HTBI primer set was used. TCRdb called the multiplex PCR reads again in MiXCR, with one record for every CDR3 protein. This table holds under 300,000 distinct CDR3 sequences, about 14% found once. Source material: blood. This chain uses TRBV2 with TRBJ1-3; D call uncertain. The source is a woman aged 40-49 years with Graves' hyperthyroidism that later progressed to Graves' ophthalmopathy. DNA of the CDR3: TGTGCCAGCAGTGCACAGCTTTCTGGAAACACCATATATTTT. This translates into CASSAQLSGNTIYF.